This T cell receptor (beta chain) comes out of a study of PD-1 blockade in classical Hodgkin lymphoma. Study-wide results and caveats: Initiation of nivolumab under 1 year after ASCT led to exclusion of patients. Newly diagnosed patients reportedly had lower baseline TCR diversity than healthy donors. Newly diagnosed and completely responding patients shared comparable baseline diversity.

The V gene lost 2 bases and the J gene lost 2 bases, with 16 bases spanning the gap. The CDR3 spans 17 residues. CDR1 and CDR2 from the germline V gene are SEHNR and FQNEAQ (reference sequence). Autologous stem cell transplantation was followed by relapse in every patient, and brentuximab vedotin exposure varied. Here immunoSEQ multiplex PCR was the method, and the copy in TCRdb shows in-frame clones only, minus some. The table shows around 45,000 clones, with around two thirds occurring only once. This clone was observed a few times. The antigen remains unidentified. This TCR was recovered from a human donor with classical Hodgkin lymphoma. Sequenced material: peripheral blood mononuclear cells (PBMCs), taken at baseline. V usage is TRBV7-9 and J usage is TRBJ1-5, with D uncertain. CDR3 sequence reads: CASSLPDGRDGNQPQHF. The CDR3 nucleotides are TGTGCCAGCAGCTTACCCGACGGCCGGGATGGCAATCAGCCCCAGCATTTT. Filled out from reference TRBV7-9 and TRBJ1-5, the complete variable domain reads DTGVSQNPRHKITKRGQNVTFRCDPISEHNRLYWYRQTLGQGPEFLTYFQNEAQLEKSRLLSDRFSAERPKGSFSTLEIQRTEQGDSAMYLCASSLPDGRDGNQPQHFGDGTRLSIL.